The source of this T cell receptor beta chain is a study of early T cells in non-severe SARS-CoV-2 infection. In the study overall: Chains from this unsorted whole-blood bulk RNA could not be paired.

Individual cDNA molecules carried attached unique molecular identifiers. From the 5' RACE reads, TCRdb called clonotypes with MiXCR, one entry per CDR3 protein. The data hold about 30,000 distinct CDR3 sequences, with approximately 7% observed a single time. Whole-study results and caveats: Clonotype matching in VDJdb favored anti-spike CD8 responses and did not capture private and CD4 specificities.

This clonotype occurred many times. Its antigen is not identified. The sequence was collected from an adult who was a healthcare worker with PCR-confirmed SARS-CoV-2 infection or an uninfected control (not recorded which). Sequences were obtained from whole blood.

The CDR3 loop is CASSQRDARNEQFF. CDR3 bases: TGTGCCAGCAGCCAACGGGACGCGCGCAATGAGCAGTTCTTC. J is TRBJ2-1 and V is TRBV3-1, with D perhaps matching TRBD1 or TRBD2 (5 bases each). V was shortened by 2 bases and J by 6 bases, with 11 bases between the two germline ends. The germline V gene encodes CDR1 LGHDT and CDR2 YNNKEL (reference sequence). The CDR3 has 14 residues.